This T cell receptor (beta chain) was recorded in a study of shared clonotypes between healthy human individuals. Using immunoSEQ multiplex PCR, the repertoire was profiled, and TCRdb retains in-frame clones only, with some absent. The table records some 2,400,000 clones, approximately 94% of them present only once. This TCR came from a man aged 18 to 35 in good health. Sequenced sample: naive CD4+ T cells sorted from blood. Subset meaning: CD45RA+ positively selected.

The CDR3 nucleotides read TGTGCCAGCACCAGACAGGCCCACAGCTCCTACGAGCAGTACTTC. Translated: CASTRQAHSSYEQYF. V and J are TRBV6-1 and TRBJ2-7; possible D gene TRBD1, 6 bases. Trimming took off 7 bases at V and 0 bases at J, with 16 bases between the two ends. Germline V gene lookup returns CDR1 MNHNS and CDR2 SASEGT. There are 15 residues in the CDR3.